The 8 T cell receptor beta chains below all came from one sample that was sequenced in a study of CD8 T cells in Susac syndrome. A quantity of about 0.45 to 1 ug RNA underwent reverse transcription using random hexamers. TCRdb called the immunoSEQ multiplex PCR reads again in MiXCR, with one record for every CDR3 protein. The table includes 75,000 to 80,000 distinct CDR3 sequences, around 94% detected once. Sequencing used CD8+ T cells from PBMCs. The receptors were sampled from a human donor with Susac syndrome.

The gene calls are TRBV28 and TRBJ2-3; D is uncertain. Germline loops: CDR1 MDHEN, CDR2 SYDVKM. Trimming left V 5 bases short and J 2 bases short, with 8 bases between. The CDR3 loop spans 13 amino acids. The CDR3 DNA reads TGTGCCAGCAGTAGCCCGACCACAGATACGCAGTATTTT. Its translation: CASSSPTTDTQYF.

The gene calls are TRBV5-5 and TRBJ1-2; D is uncertain. V was pared by 5 bases and J by 8 bases, with 19 bases between. The CDR3 is 14 residues long. Germline CDR1 and CDR2: SGHKS and YYEKEE (reference sequence). The CDR3 is CASSQPLRETGYTF. In DNA, the CDR3 is TGTGCCAGCAGTCAACCCCTTAGGGAAACGGGCTACACCTTC.

The rearrangement joins TRBV5-6 to TRBJ1-2; D gene unclear. V was pared by 2 bases and J by 4 bases, with 9 bases between. Germline V lookup: CDR1 SGHDT, CDR2 YYEEEE. CDR3 length: 13 residues. CDR3 in amino acids: CASSFGETYGYTF. The CDR3 DNA reads TGTGCCAGCAGCTTCGGGGAAACCTATGGCTACACCTTC.

The chain carries TRBV6-1 and TRBJ2-3, with D uncertain. Trimming pared 6 bases from V and 0 bases from J, leaving 16 bases between. Germline-derived CDR1 and CDR2 are MNHNS and SASEGT. The CDR3 extends over 16 amino acids. The CDR3 coding sequence is TGTGCCAGCAGAGCCCCGGTGATTCCTAGCACAGATACGCAGTATTTT. As protein: CASRAPVIPSTDTQYF.

This sequence joins TRBV6-2 or TRBV6-3 and TRBJ1-1, with D unresolved. Trimming stripped 4 bases from V and 4 bases from J, with 7 bases between. Germline values: CDR1 MNHEY, CDR2 SVGEGT. This CDR3 has 12 residues. This chain's CDR3 is CASSFRTTEAFF. The DNA for the CDR3 is TGTGCCAGCAGTTTCCGCACCACTGAAGCTTTCTTT.

This rearrangement joins TRBV9 to TRBJ2-2; unclear D gene. Trimming took off 0 bases at V and 5 bases at J, with 8 bases between the two ends. The V gene's germline CDR1 is SGDLS and CDR2 YYNGEE. CDR3 length: 14 residues. This CDR3 is CASSVVSGTGELFF. In DNA form, the CDR3 reads TGTGCCAGCAGCGTAGTGTCAGGAACCGGGGAGCTGTTTTTT.

This chain uses TRBV20-1 with TRBJ2-5, with 8 bases aligning to TRBD1. V was clipped by 6 bases and J by 0 bases; unmatched bases: 3. The CDR3 has 13 amino acids. Germline V gives CDR1 DFQATT, CDR2 SNEGSKA (reference sequence). CDR3 residues: CSALDRDQETQYF. CDR3 sequence (DNA): TGCAGTGCACTGGACAGGGACCAAGAGACCCAGTACTTC.

CDR3 sequence: CASRDVAGITDTQYF. CDR3 DNA sequence: TGTGCCAGCAGGGATGTAGCGGGGATCACAGATACGCAGTATTTT. The chain uses TRBV7-2 and TRBJ2-3; 8 nucleotides line up with TRBD2. Trimming at V came to 6 bases and at J to 2 bases, leaving 7 bases not matched to a gene. The CDR3 has 15 amino acids. The germline V gene has CDR1 SGHTA and CDR2 FQGNSA.